This T cell receptor beta chain came from a study of long-term antiretroviral therapy in people with HIV. Each specimen consisted of about 1-10 million cryopreserved PBMC prior to extraction of DNA. Concerning this clone itself: The antigen is undetermined.

Germline V CDR1 and CDR2: KGHSH, LQKENI. This CDR3 is 17 amino acids long. V lost 6 bases and J 1 base, leaving 19 bases between the germline ends. Broader study findings: Blood obtained between the mid-2000s and the late 2010s may reflect older ART regimens. Once patients were on ART, diversity went higher but still fell short of transplant donor controls. Controls had broader CDR3 length ranges than HIV repertoires did.

The authors ran the immunoSEQ assay, v3.0, at survey level. The method was immunoSEQ multiplex PCR; TCRdb's version includes in-frame clones alone and lacks a portion of them. The sample has tens of thousands of clones, 80% seen once. The chain combines TRBV18 with TRBJ1-5; the D gene is possibly TRBD1 (5 bases). Material: unsorted PBMCs, obtained 0.3 years after starting antiretroviral therapy. The clonotype originates from a man aged 35 to 55 with HIV. CDR3 nucleotide sequence: TGTGCCAGCTCGGCTCGAGGCGGGGGTCGAAGCAATCAGCCCCAGCATTTT. Residues: CASSARGGGRSNQPQHF.